This TCR beta chain was recorded in a study of blood T cell repertoires in COVID-19. The V gene's germline CDR1 is LGHNA and CDR2 YNFKEQ. V lost 0 bases and J lost 5, with 13 bases in between. This CDR3 has 15 amino acids. Sequenced by immunoSEQ multiplex PCR; TCRdb stores in-frame clones only, minus some. Of about 440,000 clones listed, about 89% are singletons. This clone was counted once. This receptor was taken from a woman aged 25 to 45 with acute or convalescent COVID-19. Specimen: peripheral blood. This chain joins TRBV4-2 and TRBJ1-2; no firm D call. CDR3 protein: CASSQDPVTFYGYTF. The DNA of the CDR3 is TGTGCCAGCAGCCAAGATCCGGTAACGTTTTATGGCTACACCTTC.